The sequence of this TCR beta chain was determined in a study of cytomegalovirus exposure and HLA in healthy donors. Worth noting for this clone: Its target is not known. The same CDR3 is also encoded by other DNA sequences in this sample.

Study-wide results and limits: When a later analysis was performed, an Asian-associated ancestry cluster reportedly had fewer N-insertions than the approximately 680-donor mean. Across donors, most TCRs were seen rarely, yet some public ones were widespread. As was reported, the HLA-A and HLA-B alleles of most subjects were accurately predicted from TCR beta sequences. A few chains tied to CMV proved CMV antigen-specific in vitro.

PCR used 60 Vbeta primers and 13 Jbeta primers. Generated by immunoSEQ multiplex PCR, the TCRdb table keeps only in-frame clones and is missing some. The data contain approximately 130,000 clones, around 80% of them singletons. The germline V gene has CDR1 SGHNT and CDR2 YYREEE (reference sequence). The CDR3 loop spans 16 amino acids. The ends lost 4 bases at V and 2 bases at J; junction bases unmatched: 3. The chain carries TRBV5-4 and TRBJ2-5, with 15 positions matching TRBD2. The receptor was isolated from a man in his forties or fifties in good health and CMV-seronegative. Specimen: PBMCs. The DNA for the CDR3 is TGTGCCAGCAGCCCAGGACTAGCGGGGGGGCAAGAGACCCAGTACTTC. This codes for CASSPGLAGGQETQYF. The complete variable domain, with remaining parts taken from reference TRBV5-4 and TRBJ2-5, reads ETGVTQSPTHLIKTRGQQVTLRCSSQSGHNTVSWYQQALGQGPQFIFQYYREEENGRGNFPPRFSGLQFPNYSSELNVNALELDDSALYLCASSPGLAGGQETQYFGPGTRLLVL.